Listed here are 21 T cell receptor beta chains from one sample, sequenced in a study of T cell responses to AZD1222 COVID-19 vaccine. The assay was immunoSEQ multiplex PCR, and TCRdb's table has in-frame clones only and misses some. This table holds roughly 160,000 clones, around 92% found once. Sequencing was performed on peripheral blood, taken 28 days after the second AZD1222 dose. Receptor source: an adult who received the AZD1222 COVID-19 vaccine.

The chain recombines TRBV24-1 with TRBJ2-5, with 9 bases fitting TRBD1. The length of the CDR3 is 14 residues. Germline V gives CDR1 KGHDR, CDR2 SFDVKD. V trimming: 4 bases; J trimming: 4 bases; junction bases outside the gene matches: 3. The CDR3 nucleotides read TGTGCCACCAGTGACCAGACAGGGGGAGAGACCCAGTACTTC. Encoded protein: CATSDQTGGETQYF.

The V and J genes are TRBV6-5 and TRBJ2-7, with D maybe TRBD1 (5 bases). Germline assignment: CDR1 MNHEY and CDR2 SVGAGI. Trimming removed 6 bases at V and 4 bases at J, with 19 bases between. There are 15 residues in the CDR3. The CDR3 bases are TGTGCCAGCAGGAGTATCGCAGGGAAGGGTTACGAGCAGTACTTC. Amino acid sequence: CASRSIAGKGYEQYF.

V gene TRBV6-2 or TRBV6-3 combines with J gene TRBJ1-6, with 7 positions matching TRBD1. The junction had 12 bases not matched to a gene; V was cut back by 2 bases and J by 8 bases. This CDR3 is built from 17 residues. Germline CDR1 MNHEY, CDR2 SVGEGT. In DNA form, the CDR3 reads TGTGCCAGCAGTTACATCAAATCGGGGACAGCGTATTCACCCCTCCACTTT. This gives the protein CASSYIKSGTAYSPLHF.

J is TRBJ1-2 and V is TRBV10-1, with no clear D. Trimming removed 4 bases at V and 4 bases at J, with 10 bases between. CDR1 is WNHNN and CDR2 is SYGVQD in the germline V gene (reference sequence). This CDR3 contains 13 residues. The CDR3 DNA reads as TGCGCCAGCAGTGCCGGGAGGCTCTATGGCTACACCTTC. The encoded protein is CASSAGRLYGYTF.

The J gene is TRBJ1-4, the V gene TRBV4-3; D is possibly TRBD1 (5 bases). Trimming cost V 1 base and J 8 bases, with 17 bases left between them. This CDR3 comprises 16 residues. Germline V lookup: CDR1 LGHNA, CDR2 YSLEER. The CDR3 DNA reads TGCGCCAGCAGCCAAGGAAGATACCTGGGGGGGGAAAAACTGTTTTTT. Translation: CASSQGRYLGGEKLFF.

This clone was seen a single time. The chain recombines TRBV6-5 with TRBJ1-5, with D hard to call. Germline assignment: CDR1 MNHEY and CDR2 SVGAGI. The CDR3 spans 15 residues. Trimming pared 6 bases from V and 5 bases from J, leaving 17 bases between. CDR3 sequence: CASREWQFEDQPQHF. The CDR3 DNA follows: TGTGCCAGCAGGGAGTGGCAGTTTGAAGATCAGCCCCAGCATTTT.

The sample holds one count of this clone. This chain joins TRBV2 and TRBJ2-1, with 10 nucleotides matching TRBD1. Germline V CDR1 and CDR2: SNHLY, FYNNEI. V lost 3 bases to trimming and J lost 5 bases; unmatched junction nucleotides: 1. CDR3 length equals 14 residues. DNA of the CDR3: TGTGCCAGCAGTGACGACAGGGGGCACAATGAGCAGTTCTTC. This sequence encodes CASSDDRGHNEQFF.

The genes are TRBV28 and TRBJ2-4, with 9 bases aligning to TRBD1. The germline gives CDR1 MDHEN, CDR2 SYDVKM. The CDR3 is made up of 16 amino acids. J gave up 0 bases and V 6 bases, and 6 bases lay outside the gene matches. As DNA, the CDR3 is TGTGCCAGCAGCCTGGACAGGGGACTAGCCAAAAACATTCAGTACTTC. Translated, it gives CASSLDRGLAKNIQYF.

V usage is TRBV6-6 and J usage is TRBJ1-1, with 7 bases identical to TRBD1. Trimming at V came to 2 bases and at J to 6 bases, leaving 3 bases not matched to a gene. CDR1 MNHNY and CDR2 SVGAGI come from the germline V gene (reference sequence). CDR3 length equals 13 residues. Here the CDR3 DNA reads TGTGCCAGCAGTTACAGGGGGCCGGCTGAAGCTTTCTTT. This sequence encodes CASSYRGPAEAFF.

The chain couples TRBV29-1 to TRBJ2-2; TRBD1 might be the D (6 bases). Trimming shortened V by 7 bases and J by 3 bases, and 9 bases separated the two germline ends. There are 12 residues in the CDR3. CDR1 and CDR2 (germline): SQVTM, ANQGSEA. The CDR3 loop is CSGHRDTGELFF. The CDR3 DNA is TGCAGCGGCCACAGGGACACCGGGGAGCTGTTTTTT.

The CDR3 reads CATSRAAGGSNEQFF. The CDR3 bases are TGTGCCACCAGCAGAGCAGCAGGGGGAAGCAATGAGCAGTTCTTC. This chain uses TRBV15 with TRBJ2-1; 7 bases line up with TRBD1. Germline V lookup: CDR1 LNHNV, CDR2 YYDKDF (reference sequence). The V gene end was trimmed by 1 base and the J gene end by 6 bases; junction bases not matched to a gene: 6. This CDR3 has 15 residues.

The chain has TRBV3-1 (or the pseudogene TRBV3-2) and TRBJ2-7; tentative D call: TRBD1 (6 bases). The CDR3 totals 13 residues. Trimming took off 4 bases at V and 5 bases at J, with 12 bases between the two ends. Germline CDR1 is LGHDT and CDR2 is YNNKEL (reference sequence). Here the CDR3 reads CASSLGQGNEQYF. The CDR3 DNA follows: TGTGCCAGCAGCCTAGGGCAGGGGAACGAGCAGTACTTC.

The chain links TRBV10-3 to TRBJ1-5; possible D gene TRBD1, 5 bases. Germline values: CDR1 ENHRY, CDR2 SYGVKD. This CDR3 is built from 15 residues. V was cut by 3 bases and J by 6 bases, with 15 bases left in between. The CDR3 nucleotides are TGTGCCATCAGTGAAAATGGAGGGGAGGGTCAGCCCCAGCATTTT. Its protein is CAISENGGEGQPQHF.

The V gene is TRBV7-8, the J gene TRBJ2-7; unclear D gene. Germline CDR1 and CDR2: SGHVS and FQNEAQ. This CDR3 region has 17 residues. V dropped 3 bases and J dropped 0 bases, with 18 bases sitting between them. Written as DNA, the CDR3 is TGTGCCAGCAGCTTCCCCGCGGATTTGTCCTCCTCCTACGAGCAGTACTTC. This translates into CASSFPADLSSSYEQYF.

For the CDR3, the DNA is TGTGCCGGGGGACTCCCGGGACAGGGGAGTGGCCCCTACAATGAGCAGTTCTTC. As protein: CAGGLPGQGSGPYNEQFF. This chain uses TRBV7-9 with TRBJ2-1; 10 nucleotides agree with TRBD1. The CDR3 is 18 amino acids. The V gene's germline CDR1 is SEHNR and CDR2 FQNEAQ (reference sequence). Losses at the gene ends were 11 bases for V and 2 bases for J; bases not matched to a gene: 18.

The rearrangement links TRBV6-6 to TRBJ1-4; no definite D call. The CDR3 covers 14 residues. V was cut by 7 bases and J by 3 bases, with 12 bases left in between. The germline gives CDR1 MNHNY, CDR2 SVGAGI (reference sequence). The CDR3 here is CASTNSAANEKLFF. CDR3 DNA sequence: TGTGCCAGCACTAACAGTGCGGCTAATGAAAAACTGTTTTTT.

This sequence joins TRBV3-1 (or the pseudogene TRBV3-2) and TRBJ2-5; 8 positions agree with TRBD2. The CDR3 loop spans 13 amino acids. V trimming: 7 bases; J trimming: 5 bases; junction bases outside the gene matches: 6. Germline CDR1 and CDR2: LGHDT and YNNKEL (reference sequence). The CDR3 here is CASNGGGWETQYF. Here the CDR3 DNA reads TGTGCCAGCAACGGGGGGGGCTGGGAGACCCAGTACTTC.

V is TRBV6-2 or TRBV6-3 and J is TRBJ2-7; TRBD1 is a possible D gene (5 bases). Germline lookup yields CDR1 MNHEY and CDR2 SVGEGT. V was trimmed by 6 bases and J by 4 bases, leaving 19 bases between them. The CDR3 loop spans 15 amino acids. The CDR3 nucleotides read TGTGCCAGCAGCAATACAGGCCCCGGAGAGTACGAGCAGTACTTC. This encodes CASSNTGPGEYEQYF.

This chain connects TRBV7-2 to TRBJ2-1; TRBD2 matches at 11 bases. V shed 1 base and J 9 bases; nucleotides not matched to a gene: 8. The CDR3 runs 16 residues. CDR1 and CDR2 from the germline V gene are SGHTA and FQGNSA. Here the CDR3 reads CASSLGLAGGWFEQFF. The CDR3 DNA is TGTGCCAGCAGCTTAGGATTAGCGGGGGGGTGGTTTGAGCAGTTCTTC.

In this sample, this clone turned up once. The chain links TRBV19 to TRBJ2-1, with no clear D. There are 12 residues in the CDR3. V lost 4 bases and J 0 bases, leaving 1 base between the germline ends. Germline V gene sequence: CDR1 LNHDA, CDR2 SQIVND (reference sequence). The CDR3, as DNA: TGTGCCAGTAGTACCTCCTACAATGAGCAGTTCTTC. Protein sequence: CASSTSYNEQFF.

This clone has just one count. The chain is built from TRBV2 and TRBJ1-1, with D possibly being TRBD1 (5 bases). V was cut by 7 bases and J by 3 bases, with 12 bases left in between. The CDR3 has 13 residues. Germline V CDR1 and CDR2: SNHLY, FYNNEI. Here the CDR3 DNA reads TGTGCCAGCACAGGAGGGGCTCACACTGAAGCTTTCTTT. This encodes CASTGGAHTEAFF.